This entry lists 24 T cell receptor beta chains sequenced from one sample in a study of T cell responses to AZD1222 COVID-19 vaccine. Measured with immunoSEQ multiplex PCR; TCRdb has only the in-frame clones, and not every one. The sample shows about 86,000 clones, roughly nine tenths of them seen only once. This sample comprised peripheral blood, obtained 28 days after the second AZD1222 dose. The receptors were gathered from an adult who received the AZD1222 COVID-19 vaccine.

The V call is TRBV4-3, the J call TRBJ2-7, with TRBD1 as a possible D gene (5 bases). The germline V gene has CDR1 LGHNA and CDR2 YSLEER. The CDR3 loop spans 14 amino acids. V lost 2 bases, J lost 1 base, and 9 bases lay in between. The CDR3 loop is CASSQQDSSYEQYF. For the CDR3, the DNA is TGCGCCAGCAGCCAACAAGACAGTTCCTACGAGCAGTACTTC.

Regarding this clone: At one end the junction does not follow the germline gene, possibly because of a read error. The chain couples TRBV7-7 to TRBJ2-1; D unresolved. This CDR3 is built from 15 residues. Germline V gives CDR1 SSHAT, CDR2 FNYEAQ (reference sequence). For the CDR3, the DNA is TGTGCTAGCAGCTTAGACTCGAGCTCCTACAATGAGCAGTTCTTC. Amino acid sequence: CASSLDSSSYNEQFF. Full variable domain (missing parts from reference TRBV7-7 and TRBJ2-1): GAGVSQSPRYKVTKRGQDVTLRCDPISSHATLYWYQQALGQGPEFLTYFNYEAQPDKSGLPSDRFSAERPEGSISTLTIQRTEQRDSAMYRCASSLDSSSYNEQFFGPGTRLTVL.

This chain uses TRBV2 with TRBJ2-7; TRBD1 matches 8 bases. CDR1 is SNHLY, CDR2 FYNNEI, per germline. The CDR3 loop spans 15 amino acids. V shed 6 bases, J shed 2 bases, and the junction held 9 bases outside the gene matches. The CDR3 loop reads CASSPGTGTPYEQYV. CDR3 DNA sequence: TGTGCCAGCAGCCCCGGGACAGGAACACCCTACGAGCAGTACGTC.

The V call is TRBV7-3, the J call TRBJ1-1, with a tentative D call TRBD1 (5 bases). From germline, CDR1 is SGHTA and CDR2 FQGTGA. The CDR3 has 14 amino acids. V lost 2 bases and J 2 bases, leaving 9 bases between the germline ends. The CDR3 DNA follows: TGTGCCAGCAGCTTAGGCAGGGCCAACACTGAAGCTTTCTTT. Its protein product is CASSLGRANTEAFF.

The rearrangement uses TRBV2 and TRBJ2-3; D is unresolved. This CDR3 is 14 amino acids long. Between the trimmed V and J ends, which lost 5 bases and 2 bases, there was a span of 11 bases. CDR1 and CDR2 from the germline V gene are SNHLY and FYNNEI. CDR3 protein: CASSLTALTDTQYF. CDR3 nucleotides: TGTGCCAGCAGTCTTACAGCCCTCACAGATACGCAGTATTTT.

The genes are TRBV5-8 and TRBJ1-1; 7 positions agree with TRBD1. Losses at the gene ends were 5 bases for V and 3 bases for J; bases not matched to a gene: 10. This CDR3 comprises 15 residues. The germline CDR1 and CDR2 sequences are SGHTS and YDEGEE. CDR3 bases: TGTGCCAGCAGTCGTTCAGGGGGAACCTACACTGAAGCTTTCTTT. It is translated as CASSRSGGTYTEAFF.

The V gene is TRBV2, the J gene TRBJ2-3; 13 bases are a match to TRBD2. The CDR3 contains 15 residues. V lost 3 bases, J lost 6 bases, and 3 bases stayed unmatched. CDR1 is SNHLY and CDR2 is FYNNEI in the germline V gene. As DNA, the CDR3 is TGTGCCAGCAGTGATCAGGGACTAGCGGGGGATACGCAGTATTTT. Encoded protein: CASSDQGLAGDTQYF.

The rearrangement uses TRBV7-2 and TRBJ2-5; D is unclear. Germline V gene data show CDR1 as SGHTA and CDR2 as FQGNSA. With 3 bases removed from V and 1 base from J, the gap between germline ends came to 12 bases. The CDR3 is 15 residues long. CDR3 protein: CASSFRRSFQETQYF. DNA of the CDR3: TGTGCCAGCAGCTTTCGTAGATCTTTCCAAGAGACCCAGTACTTC.

J is TRBJ2-2 and V is TRBV7-9; D could derive from TRBD1 or TRBD2 (5 bases each). The V and J ends lost 5 bases and 5 bases respectively, with 15 bases between them. The CDR3 is made up of 15 amino acids. Germline CDR1 reads SEHNR; CDR2 reads FQNEAQ (reference sequence). The CDR3 protein is CASSPKEGLTGELFF. The CDR3 DNA reads TGTGCCAGCAGCCCTAAAGAGGGGCTTACCGGGGAGCTGTTTTTT.

This clone occurred once. CDR3: CASSSTHNEQFF. DNA for the CDR3: TGTGCCAGCAGTTCCACCCACAATGAGCAGTTCTTC. The gene calls are TRBV27 and TRBJ2-1; unclear D gene. This CDR3 spans 12 amino acids. Germline values: CDR1 MNHEY, CDR2 SMNVEV (reference sequence). V lost 4 bases and J 5 bases, leaving 6 bases between the germline ends.

The chain has TRBV4-3 and TRBJ2-7; D unclear. V gave up 1 base and J gave up 0 bases, with 10 bases separating them. The CDR3 extends over 15 amino acids. Germline CDR1 is LGHNA and CDR2 is YSLEER. The CDR3 DNA reads TGCGCCAGCAGCCAAGTCTTGGAGCCCTCCTACGAGCAGTACTTC. Its translation is CASSQVLEPSYEQYF.

This chain connects TRBV7-9 to TRBJ1-3, with no clear D. V was cut by 1 base and J by 4 bases, with 11 bases left in between. Germline CDR1 SEHNR, CDR2 FQNEAQ (reference sequence). CDR3 length: 15 residues. Here the CDR3 reads CASSLEVEPGNTIYF. As DNA, the CDR3 is TGTGCCAGCAGCTTAGAGGTTGAACCGGGAAACACCATATATTTT.

This sequence joins TRBV7-2 and TRBJ1-4; D remains ambiguous. V was clipped by 1 base and J by 4 bases, with 13 bases between them. The V gene's germline CDR1 is SGHTA and CDR2 FQGNSA. The CDR3 totals 16 residues. The CDR3 region has the DNA TGTGCCAGCAGCTTAGGTTCGGGCAGAAGTAATGAAAAACTGTTTTTT. Its translation: CASSLGSGRSNEKLFF.

The chain links TRBV5-8 to TRBJ2-1; the D gene could be TRBD1 or TRBD2 (5 bases each). The CDR3 is 14 residues long. Germline loops: CDR1 SGHTS, CDR2 YDEGEE. The V and J ends lost 7 bases and 2 bases respectively, with 13 bases between them. The CDR3 coding sequence is TGTGCCAGCGAACGGGACGGAGCCTACAATGAGCAGTTCTTC. Its protein product is CASERDGAYNEQFF.

The rearrangement uses TRBV18 and TRBJ2-7; no clear D. The CDR3 spans 13 residues. Trimming stripped 4 bases from V and 6 bases from J, with 13 bases between. CDR1 KGHSH and CDR2 LQKENI come from the germline V gene. CDR3 DNA sequence: TGTGCCAGCTCACAGGCAGTTTCGCGCGAGCAGTACTTC. Protein product: CASSQAVSREQYF.

The chain carries TRBV5-1 and TRBJ1-2; D not resolved. Trimming took off 3 bases at V and 7 bases at J, with 19 bases between the two ends. From germline, CDR1 is SGHRS and CDR2 YFSETQ. CDR3 length: 15 residues. The CDR3 DNA sequence: TGCGCCAGCAGCTCAAGGGAAAACATCCCCCGTGGCTACACCTTC. Its translation is CASSSRENIPRGYTF. Using reference TRBV5-1 and TRBJ1-2 for the parts outside the CDR3, the full variable domain is KAGVTQTPRYLIKTRGQQVTLSCSPISGHRSVSWYQQTPGQGLQFLFEYFSETQRNKGNFPGRFSGRQFSNSRSEMNVSTLELGDSALYLCASSSRENIPRGYTFGSGTRLTVV.

The V and J genes are TRBV5-4 and TRBJ1-1, with 9 bases lining up with TRBD1. V lost 4 bases, J lost 3 bases, and 7 bases stayed unmatched. Germline assignment: CDR1 SGHNT and CDR2 YYREEE (reference sequence). The CDR3 is 15 residues long. Here the CDR3 DNA reads TGTGCCAGCAGCCCAGGACAGGGGTTGGACACTGAAGCTTTCTTT. Amino acid sequence: CASSPGQGLDTEAFF.

This clone was seen a handful of times. The chain combines TRBV9 with TRBJ1-5, with no clear D. Between the trimmed V and J ends, which lost 6 bases and 4 bases, there was a span of 14 bases. Germline V gene sequence: CDR1 SGDLS, CDR2 YYNGEE. The CDR3 totals 14 residues. The CDR3 DNA reads TGTGCCAGCAATCCGGACGGAGGGAATCAGCCCCAGCATTTT. This sequence encodes CASNPDGGNQPQHF.

J is TRBJ2-2 and V is TRBV7-2; D remains ambiguous. The germline V gene encodes CDR1 SGHTA and CDR2 FQGNSA. V was cut by 4 bases and J by 3 bases, with 9 bases left in between. The CDR3 extends over 14 amino acids. CDR3 region: CASSSLAHTGELFF. CDR3 nucleotides: TGTGCCAGCAGCTCCCTGGCGCACACCGGGGAGCTGTTTTTT.

This clone was detected only once. The rearrangement joins TRBV7-9 to TRBJ2-3; D might be TRBD2 (6 bases). The germline CDR1 and CDR2 sequences are SEHNR and FQNEAQ (reference sequence). CDR3 length: 14 amino acids. Trimming took 3 bases from V and 3 from J, leaving 10 bases between them. This CDR3 reads CASSFSEGTDTQYF. The CDR3 DNA reads TGTGCCAGCAGCTTCTCGGAGGGGACAGATACGCAGTATTTT. The variable domain in full, completed from reference TRBV7-9 and TRBJ2-3, reads DTGVSQNPRHKITKRGQNVTFRCDPISEHNRLYWYRQTLGQGPEFLTYFQNEAQLEKSRLLSDRFSAERPKGSFSTLEIQRTEQGDSAMYLCASSFSEGTDTQYFGPGTRLTVL.

The J gene is TRBJ2-7, the V gene TRBV5-8; D possibly corresponds to TRBD1 (6 bases). CDR1 is SGHTS and CDR2 is YDEGEE in the germline V gene. The CDR3 has 13 amino acids. The germline V and J ends were trimmed by 6 bases and 6 bases, with 16 bases remaining between them. Written as DNA, the CDR3 is TGTGCCAGCAACGAGAGGGGGTCCGGCGAGCAGTACGTC. This encodes CASNERGSGEQYV.

CDR3 in amino acids: CASSYLTGGGNTEAFF. Here the CDR3 DNA reads TGTGCCAGCAGTTACTTGACAGGGGGTGGCAACACTGAAGCTTTCTTT. V usage is TRBV6-5 and J usage is TRBJ1-1; 9 bases are shared with TRBD1. With V trimmed by 1 base and J by 2 bases, 5 bases remained unmatched. CDR1 is MNHEY and CDR2 is SVGAGI in the germline V gene. The CDR3 consists of 16 residues.

The chain employs TRBV6-6 and TRBJ2-7; D perhaps matches TRBD1 (7 bases). Germline lookup yields CDR1 MNHNY and CDR2 SVGAGI (reference sequence). Trimming removed 5 bases at V and 2 bases at J, with 25 bases between. The CDR3 consists of 18 residues. The CDR3 sequence: CASSRTRGRGGQTYEQYF. The CDR3 DNA reads as TGTGCCAGCAGTCGAACACGGGGGAGAGGGGGACAGACCTACGAGCAGTACTTC.

The chain joins TRBV27 to TRBJ1-5; 8 nucleotides line up with TRBD1. In germline, CDR1 is MNHEY, CDR2 SMNVEV (reference sequence). The CDR3 runs 17 residues. J was trimmed by 0 bases and V by 0 bases; bases with no gene match: 4. CDR3 in amino acids: CASSLSNRGGSNQPQHF. In DNA form, the CDR3 reads TGTGCCAGCAGTTTATCTAACAGGGGGGGTAGCAATCAGCCCCAGCATTTT.